This T cell receptor beta chain was found in a study of read filtering for tumor transcriptome and immune sequencing. This clonotype occurred a few times. From around 440 ng of RNA, a library with molecular barcoded alpha/delta and beta/gamma adaptors was made. TCRdb passed the reads through MiXCR, listing each CDR3 protein once. The sample consists of 50,000 to 65,000 distinct CDR3 sequences, about 12% of them appearing once. The germline gives CDR1 WSHSY, CDR2 SAAADI. This CDR3 has 13 amino acids. J gave up 7 bases and V 8 bases, and 9 bases lay outside the gene matches. The sequence derives from a donor aged 40 or over with multiple myeloma. V is TRBV10-2 and J is TRBJ2-7; TRBD1 matches 9 bases. The sequenced material came from a population of CD138-negative cells sorted from bone marrow. The CDR3 here is CASLPGTGSEQYF. The CDR3 region has the DNA TGCGCCAGCCTCCCGGGGACAGGGAGTGAGCAGTACTTC.